Shown below are 13 T cell receptor beta chains from a single sample sequenced in a study of T cells expressing NK-cell markers. TCRdb re-analyzed the 5' RACE reads; it lists each CDR3 protein once, without DNA. The record lists over 350,000 distinct CDR3 sequences, of which the ten most abundant hold over 8.5%. The sample comprised blood T cells: a sorted CD56 or NKG2C T cell subset, CD4+ or CD8+ T cells, or bulk PBMC T cells (not recorded which). Receptor source: a woman aged 50 to 65 in good health.

The rearrangement uses TRBV12-3 or TRBV12-4 and TRBJ2-2; TCRdb reports TRBD2, a call that lacks DNA to check it against. The CDR3 is made up of 14 amino acids. CDR3 residues: CATQLAGGPGELFF.

V usage is TRBV10-2 and J usage is TRBJ2-3. The germline CDR1 and CDR2 sequences are WSHSY and SAAADI. The CDR3 loop spans 12 amino acids. CDR3 in amino acids: CASSTPTDTQYF.

The rearrangement joins TRBV12-3 or TRBV12-4 to TRBJ2-1; TCRdb's assignment of TRBD1 cannot be checked, as there is no DNA. The CDR3 has 12 residues. The CDR3 loop is CASSPLMDEQFF.

This chain connects TRBV24-1 to TRBJ2-2; TCRdb lists TRBD1, though no DNA is available to test this call. From germline, CDR1 is KGHDR and CDR2 SFDVKD. The CDR3 runs to 16 residues. The CDR3 spells CATSVEVGQATGELFF.

The genes are TRBV6-1 and TRBJ1-4; TCRdb returns TRBD1, unconfirmable since there is no DNA. Germline CDR1 and CDR2: MNHNS and SASEGT. The CDR3 sequence is 13 residues long. CDR3 sequence: CASSEMRGGKLFF.

The CDR3 region is CASSQRELRSGELFF. The chain uses TRBV7-7 and TRBJ2-2; TCRdb's assignment of TRBD2 cannot be checked, as there is no DNA. CDR1 is SSHAT and CDR2 is FNYEAQ in the germline V gene (reference sequence). CDR3 length equals 15 residues.

The chain combines TRBV29-1 with TRBJ2-5; without DNA, the TCRdb call of TRBD1 cannot be checked. CDR3 length: 14 amino acids. Germline lookup yields CDR1 SQVTM and CDR2 ANQGSEA. CDR3 sequence: CSDTGTGSGETQYF.

The J gene is TRBJ2-7, the V gene TRBV3-1; lacking DNA, the TRBD1 call made by TCRdb goes unchecked. CDR1 and CDR2 (germline): LGHDT, YNNKEL (reference sequence). The CDR3 runs to 12 residues. Here the CDR3 reads CASSPGGPEQYF.

J is TRBJ2-1 and V is TRBV29-1; TCRdb names TRBD2, which stays unverified in the absence of DNA. Germline CDR1 reads SQVTM; CDR2 reads ANQGSEA. CDR3 size: 15 residues. CDR3 residues: CSVAGPGLAHNEQFF.

The genes are TRBV12-5 and TRBJ2-1; with no DNA, the TCRdb D assignment of TRBD1 cannot be verified. This CDR3 is 14 amino acids long. CDR1 LGHNT and CDR2 FRNRAP come from the germline V gene. This CDR3 reads CASGLTGRGNEQFF.

This sequence joins TRBV29-1 and TRBJ1-3; TCRdb outputs TRBD1, but without DNA this stays unchecked. The CDR3 covers 19 residues. Looked up from germline, CDR1 is SQVTM and CDR2 is ANQGSEA. This CDR3 is CSERPGTENSASSGNTIYF.

This rearrangement joins TRBV15 to TRBJ1-2. Germline V gene lookup returns CDR1 LNHNV and CDR2 YYDKDF (reference sequence). This CDR3 is 14 amino acids long. The CDR3 region is CATSRDGPTDGYTF.

The chain employs TRBV7-7 and TRBJ2-5; lacking DNA, the TRBD2 call made by TCRdb goes unchecked. Germline V gene sequence: CDR1 SSHAT, CDR2 FNYEAQ (reference sequence). CDR3 length equals 15 residues. The CDR3 here is CASSRFLAGVETQYF.